This T cell receptor (beta chain) derives from a study of cytomegalovirus exposure and HLA in healthy donors (dated by TCRdb to the late 2010s). In the study overall: In an earlier analysis of under 600 of the donors, 276 Gb of sequence data and 120 million or so unique TCR beta sequences from roughly 200 million T cells were reported. An early release covering over 500 HLA-typed donors comprised roughly 300 gigabases of sequencing data and around 80 million unique TCR sequences. The genetic ancestry cluster associated with self-reported Caucasian donors included about four fifths of the 398 genotyped donors. The aim of the study was to test whether cataloging public T cell receptors could identify signatures of past pathogen exposure. The study used immunosequencing to profile the T cell repertoires of approximately 640 subjects and linked those repertoires to cytomegalovirus serostatus. A separate validation cohort of approximately 130 different subjects was used in addition to the roughly 670-subject first cohort. High-throughput TCR immunosequencing, statistical association of individual TCRs with disease status, and machine learning were combined to predict cytomegalovirus infection status. In a later analysis, previously published TCR beta repertoires from fewer than 750 donors were re-analyzed and high-resolution HLA genotyping was added so that TCR occurrence patterns could be studied. In the later analysis, no new phenotypic data were used to find candidate immune exposures; instead, reliance was placed on TCR beta sequences and their occurrence across donors. In an earlier analysis of about 590 of the donors, high-throughput TCR beta sequencing was used to judge whether each TCR beta V gene segment behaved as functional or pseudogenic. Donor age, sex, ethnicity and CMV serostatus were compiled alongside the repertoire data. A later genetic analysis used genome-wide SNP genotypes for about 65% of the 666 donors, treating that subset as a discovery cohort. All discovery cohort repertoires had been generated using a single sequencing platform. HLA typing covered class I and class II loci at four-digit resolution. The number of typed donors differed by locus: about 620-640 for A, B, C, DRB1 and DQB1; approximately 530 for DQA1; over 600 for DPA1; and around 490 for DPB1. Because of strong linkage in the cohort, roughly five DR-DQ haplotypes were treated as single units for association and clustering. On average, roughly 240,000 unique TCR beta nucleotide sequences were sequenced per donor among 398 genotyped donors of the cohort, with roughly 19% of those sequences being non-productive. Study-wide findings and limitations: A group of highly shared sequence variants was considered likely to be a technical artifact of the sequencing pipeline. A later analysis reported that several top co-occurrence clusters appeared linked to parvovirus B19, influenza, CMV and Epstein-Barr virus. The 87-base-pair reads could not distinguish some IMGT-functional V segments, including TRBV6-2 and TRBV6-3, so those segments were excluded. In a later genetic analysis, a missense DCLRE1C variant was associated with V-gene and J-gene trimming of TCR beta chains, and the association was replicated in an independent cohort. Three of the identified cytomegalovirus-associated TCR beta chains were confirmed in vitro to be specific for cytomegalovirus antigens. When HLA alleles, especially DR and DQ, strongly co-occurred, attributing TCR associations to individual alleles was difficult. Presence/absence analyses assumed roughly uniform sequencing depth across donors, an assumption that may not hold. The authors suggested that the approach could potentially be generalized to other disease states and immunological phenotypes. Most CMV-associated TCR beta chains appeared to be HLA-restricted in a later analysis, and the HLA associations seemed to be driven largely by CMV exposure. In an earlier analysis of some 540 of the donors, most TCR beta V segments appeared in productive rearrangements about 87% or about 30% of the time, broadly matching IMGT annotations. A further reported finding was that TCR beta sequences accurately predicted the HLA-A and HLA-B alleles for most subjects in the first cohort. Linkage disequilibrium might explain the correlated functional status among segregating V segments, but an unknown experimental factor could not be ruled out. Across donors, most TCR sequences were observed very rarely, whereas some public TCRs were present in many individuals. The study gave a list of some 150 TCR beta chains associated with cytomegalovirus. Because HLA typing was missing for some donors at each locus, association tests included only the typed subset. Compared with the roughly 670-donor mean, donors in an Asian-associated ancestry cluster had fewer N-insertions in productive TCRs, according to a later genetic analysis. A later analysis found that HLA-associated TCR beta chains were more clonally expanded and had lower generation probabilities than equally common non-associated chains. In a later analysis, the rate of TCR association differed among HLA loci, with DRB1 alleles having the most associated TCRs and HLA-C alleles having the fewest. The classifier was reported to diagnose cytomegalovirus status with high specificity and sensitivity in both the original and validation cohorts. In a later analysis, 15,000 to 20,000 TCR beta sequences were associated with specific HLA alleles at a false discovery rate of 0.05. Because counts were too low, about 18 rarely observed V segments, including chromosome 9 orphons, were left out of the earlier analysis of 587 of the donors. The only immune exposure information available for the cohort was CMV serostatus. This cohort had only TCR beta chains sequenced, and the lack of alpha or paired-chain data limited which features could be detected.

Notes on this clone: The antigen it binds to is not known. Base qualities are not provided; no much larger clone lies one nucleotide away.

The library was made by the immunoSEQ multiplex PCR assay. For the multiplex PCR, a mixture combining 60 forward primers for TCR Vbeta segments and 13 reverse primers for TCR Jbeta segments was used. A multiplex PCR assay on genomic DNA amplified the CDR3 region of rearranged TCR beta genes. The Illumina HiSeq System was used to sequence the amplified TCR beta libraries as 87-base-pair reads. The study's own analysis went as follows. In a later analysis, some 80 million unique TCR beta chains were counted across the roughly 700 repertoires, and approximately 11 million of these chains were shared by at least two donors. A nearest-neighbor algorithm error-corrected the raw reads and collapsed the reads into unique sequences, merging closely related sequences to remove PCR and sequencing errors. CDR3 sequences were aligned to IMGT reference sequences to assign V, D and J gene segments. For a sequence to be retained, a match of at least six nucleotides to both a V gene segment and a J gene segment was required. Rearrangements were classified as productive when the CDR3 lacked stop codons and remained in frame with V and J, and all other rearrangements were classified as non-productive. Following IMGT convention, CDR3 was defined as the stretch from the second conserved V-encoded cysteine up to the conserved J-encoded phenylalanine. The earlier analysis of some 580 of the donors excluded any sequence lacking an unambiguous match to a single V gene segment. In an earlier analysis of 587 of the donors, a V segment was called functional when productive rearrangements were above 56.7%, and segregating when the standard deviation between donors exceeded 5%. A statistical classification framework was developed to diagnose cytomegalovirus status using the catalog of TCR beta chain sequences. V and J gene assignment, in a later analysis, came from comparing TCR nucleotide sequences with IMGT/GENE-DB human TR gene sequences. In a later analysis, CDR3 sequences and most-parsimonious VDJ recombination scenarios were assigned using the TCRdist pipeline. In a later analysis, each TCR beta chain was defined by its CDR3 amino acid sequence together with its V-gene family, and reads without a unique V-gene family were excluded. In a later analysis, approximately 590 highly shared, low-generation-probability nucleotide sequences were removed to address suspected cross-contamination and a sequencing artifact. For each public chain, a later analysis derived a clonal expansion index from normalized ranks of inferred template counts within each repertoire. In a later analysis, generation probabilities were computed using a VDJ recombination model fitted to out-of-frame rearrangements, and the results were checked against IGoR. In a later analysis, hypergeometric tests were used to score TCR-TCR, TCR-HLA and TCR-CMV co-occurrence, with a repertoire-size bias correction applied to TCR pairs. False discovery rates were estimated in a later analysis by permuting HLA or CMV assignments 20 times. In a later analysis, co-occurring TCRs were grouped using DBSCAN, with TCRdist sequence similarity added in when clustering inside HLA-allele-positive subsets. Co-occurrence clustering excluded repertoires with fewer than 30,000 or more than 120,000 public chains, plus five with anomalous nucleotide sharing. Drawn from immuneACCESS, this table holds only the in-frame rearrangements with V and J called that TCRdb kept. Clones are partly lost; checked studies trace under half to an unresolved V gene and leave the rest unexplained. V and J calls and clone size follow that table, whereas D and trimming were derived from the DNA. For this sample the table gives 70,000 to 90,000 clones, of which 65% to 90% were detected only once. Approximately 20% of the sample is held by the ten biggest clonotypes.

CDR1 and CDR2, per the germline V gene, are SQVTM and ANQGSEA. The CDR3 covers 13 residues, taking in both the cysteine and the phenylalanine. Only the CDR3 part of the read is kept: 39 bases, read in frame from the first base. For this chain, trimming is 6 bases at the V end and 2 bases at the J end, and the number of junction bases without a gene match is 6. The cohort was made up of approximately 700 healthy bone marrow donors. All cohort members were sampled while nominally healthy, although unrecorded immune exposures were likely present. The donor was CMV seropositive and was included in the group of 250 to 300 seropositive cohort members. A peripheral blood sample was provided by each donor, and peripheral blood mononuclear cells were used for TCR beta sequencing. Genomic DNA was extracted from the blood cell samples with the Qiagen DNeasy Blood Extraction Kit.

The sample comprised PBMCs. The sequence was collected from a man aged 65 to 85 in good health and CMV-seropositive. The chain couples TRBV29-1 to TRBJ2-7; TRBD1 fits 8 bases in the junction. The CDR3 region has the sequence CSVDGQGPYEQYF. The DNA reads as follows: TGCAGCGTGGACGGACAGGGCCCCTACGAGCAGTACTTC.